This TCR beta chain was captured by sequencing in a study of T-cell reconstitution after alpha-beta-depleted transplantation in children. Overall study findings and caveats: Some patients' high day-60 TCRbeta diversity was traced to surviving recipient T cells and thymic progenitors. The study reportedly traced alpha-beta T cells about two months after transplant to several hundred expanded graft clones. Newly produced T cells mostly provided counts and TCRbeta diversity after one year, as hyperexpanded clones declined.

The sample holds many counts of this clonotype. Its antigen remains unidentified. Unique molecular identifiers featured in how the TCRbeta library was prepared. Via MiXCR, TCRdb re-called the PCR reads, giving one row per CDR3 protein. The sample includes approximately 97,000 distinct CDR3 sequences, 7.5% to 9.5% of them seen just once. Between the trimmed V and J ends, which lost 5 bases and 1 base, there was a span of 12 bases. Germline V gene lookup returns CDR1 SGHTS and CDR2 YDEGEE. This CDR3 contains 14 residues. This TCR was sampled from a boy younger than 10 with acute lymphoblastic leukemia, due to receive a stem cell transplant. The V call is TRBV5-8, the J call TRBJ1-1; D may be TRBD1 (5 bases). The source was PBMCs, collected before TCRalphabeta/CD19-depleted stem cell transplant. CDR3 in amino acids: CASSSGQGNTEAFF. The CDR3, as DNA: TGTGCCAGCAGTTCCGGGCAGGGGAACACTGAAGCTTTCTTT.